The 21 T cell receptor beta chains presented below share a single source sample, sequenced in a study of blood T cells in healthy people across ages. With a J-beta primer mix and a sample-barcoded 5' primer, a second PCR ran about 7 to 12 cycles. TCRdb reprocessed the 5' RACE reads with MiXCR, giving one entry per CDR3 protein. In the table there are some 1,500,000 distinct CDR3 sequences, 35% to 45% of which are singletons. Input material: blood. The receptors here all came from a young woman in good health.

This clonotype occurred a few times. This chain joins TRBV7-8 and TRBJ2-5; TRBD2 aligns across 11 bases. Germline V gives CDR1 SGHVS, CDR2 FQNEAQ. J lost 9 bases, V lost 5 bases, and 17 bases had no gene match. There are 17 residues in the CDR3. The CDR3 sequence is CASSVGLAEGDLWAQYF. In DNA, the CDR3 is TGTGCCAGCAGCGTGGGACTAGCGGAGGGGGATTTATGGGCCCAGTACTTC.

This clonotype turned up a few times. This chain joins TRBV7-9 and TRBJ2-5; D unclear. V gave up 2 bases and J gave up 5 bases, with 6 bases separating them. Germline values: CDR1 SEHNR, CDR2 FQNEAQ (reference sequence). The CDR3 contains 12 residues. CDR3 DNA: TGTGCCAGCAGCTTATCTCCTGAGACCCAGTACTTC. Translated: CASSLSPETQYF.

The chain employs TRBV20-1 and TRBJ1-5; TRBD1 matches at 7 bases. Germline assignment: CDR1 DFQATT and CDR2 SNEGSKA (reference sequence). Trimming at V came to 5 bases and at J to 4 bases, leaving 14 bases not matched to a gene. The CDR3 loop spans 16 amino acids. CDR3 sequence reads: CSAPQLTGVRNQPQHF. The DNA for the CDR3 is TGCAGTGCTCCACAACTAACAGGGGTACGGAATCAGCCCCAGCATTTT.

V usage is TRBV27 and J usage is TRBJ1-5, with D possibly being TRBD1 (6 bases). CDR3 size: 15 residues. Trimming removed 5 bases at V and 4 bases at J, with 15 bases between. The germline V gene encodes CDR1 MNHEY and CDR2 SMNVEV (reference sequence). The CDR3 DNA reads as TGTGCCAGCAGTCAGCGGACAGCTTCTAATCAGCCCCAGCATTTT. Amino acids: CASSQRTASNQPQHF.

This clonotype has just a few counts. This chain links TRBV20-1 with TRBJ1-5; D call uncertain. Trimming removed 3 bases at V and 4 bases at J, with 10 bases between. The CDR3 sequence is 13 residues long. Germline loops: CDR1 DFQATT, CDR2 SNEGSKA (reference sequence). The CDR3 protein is CSASAGVNQPQHF. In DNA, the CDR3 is TGCAGTGCTAGTGCAGGAGTTAATCAGCCCCAGCATTTT.

CDR3 bases: TGTGCCAGCAGTTACGACGGAAATCGCAATCAGCCCCAGCATTTT. Its translation is CASSYDGNRNQPQHF. The genes are TRBV6-5 and TRBJ1-5, with D uncertain. This CDR3 has 15 residues. Germline loops: CDR1 MNHEY, CDR2 SVGAGI. V shed 2 bases and J shed 2 bases, with 10 bases lying between them.

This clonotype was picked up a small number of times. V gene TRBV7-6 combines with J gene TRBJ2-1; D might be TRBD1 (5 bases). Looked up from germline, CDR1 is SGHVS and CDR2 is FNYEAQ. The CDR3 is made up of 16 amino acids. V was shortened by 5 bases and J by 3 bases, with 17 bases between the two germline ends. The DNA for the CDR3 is TGTGCCAGCAGCATTGATCTGGCAGGGCGCTACAATGAGCAGTTCTTC. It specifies CASSIDLAGRYNEQFF.

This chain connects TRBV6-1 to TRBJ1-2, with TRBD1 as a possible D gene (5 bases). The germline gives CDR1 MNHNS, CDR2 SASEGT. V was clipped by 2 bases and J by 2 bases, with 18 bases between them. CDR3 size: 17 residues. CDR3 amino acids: CASSERVLGAVNYGYTF. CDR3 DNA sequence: TGTGCCAGCAGTGAAAGGGTCCTTGGGGCTGTCAACTATGGCTACACCTTC.

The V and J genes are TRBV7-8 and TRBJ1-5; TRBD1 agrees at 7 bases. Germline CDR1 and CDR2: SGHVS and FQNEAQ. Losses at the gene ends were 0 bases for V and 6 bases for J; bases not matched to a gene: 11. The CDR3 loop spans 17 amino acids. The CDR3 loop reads CASSLAQGGSGLQPQHF. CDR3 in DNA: TGTGCCAGCAGCTTAGCGCAGGGGGGATCGGGTCTTCAGCCCCAGCATTTT.

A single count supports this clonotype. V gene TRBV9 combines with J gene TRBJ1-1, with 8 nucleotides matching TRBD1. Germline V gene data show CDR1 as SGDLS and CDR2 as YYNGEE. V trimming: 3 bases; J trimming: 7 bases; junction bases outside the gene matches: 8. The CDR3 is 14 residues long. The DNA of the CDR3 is TGTGCCAGCAGCGCCTCAGGGGGCTGGGGTGAAGCTTTCTTT. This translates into CASSASGGWGEAFF.

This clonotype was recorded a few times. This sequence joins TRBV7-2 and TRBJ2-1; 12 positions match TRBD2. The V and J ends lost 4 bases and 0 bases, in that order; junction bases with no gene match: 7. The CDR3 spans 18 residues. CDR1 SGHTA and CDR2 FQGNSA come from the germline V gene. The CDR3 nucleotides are TGTGCCAGCAGCTACGCGACTAGCGGGAGAGTCTCCTACAATGAGCAGTTCTTC. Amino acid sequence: CASSYATSGRVSYNEQFF. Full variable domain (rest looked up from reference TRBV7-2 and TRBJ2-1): GAGVSQSPSNKVTEKGKDVELRCDPISGHTALYWYRQSLGQGLEFLIYFQGNSAPDKSGLPSDRFSAERTGGSVSTLTIQRTQQEDSAVYLCASSYATSGRVSYNEQFFGPGTRLTVL.

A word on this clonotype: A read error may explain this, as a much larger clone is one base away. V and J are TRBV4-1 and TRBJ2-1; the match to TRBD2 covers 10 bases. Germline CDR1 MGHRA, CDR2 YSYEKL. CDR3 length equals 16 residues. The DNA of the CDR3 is TGCGCCTGCAGCCCCCGGACTAGCGGAATCTACAATGAGCAGTTCTTC. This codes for CACSPRTSGIYNEQFF.

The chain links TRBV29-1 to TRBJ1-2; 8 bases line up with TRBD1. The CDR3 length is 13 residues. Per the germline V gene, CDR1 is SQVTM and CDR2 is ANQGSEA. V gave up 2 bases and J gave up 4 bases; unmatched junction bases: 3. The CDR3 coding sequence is TGCAGCGTTGAAATAACAGGGGGCTATGGCTACACCTTC. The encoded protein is CSVEITGGYGYTF. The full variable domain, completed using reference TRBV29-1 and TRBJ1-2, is SAVISQKPSRDICQRGTSLTIQCQVDSQVTMMFWYRQQPGQSLTLIATANQGSEATYESGFVIDKFPISRPNLTFSTLTVSNMSPEDSSIYLCSVEITGGYGYTFGSGTRLTVV.

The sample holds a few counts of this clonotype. CDR3 DNA: TGTGCCAGCAGCTCAGCCGGGACAGGCAGCTCCTACGAGCAGTACTTC. It encodes CASSSAGTGSSYEQYF. The chain couples TRBV7-9 to TRBJ2-7; 8 nucleotides line up with TRBD1. The CDR3 is 16 amino acids. The J segment lost 0 bases and the V segment lost 4 bases, leaving 8 bases of the junction unmatched. Germline CDR1 reads SEHNR; CDR2 reads FQNEAQ (reference sequence).

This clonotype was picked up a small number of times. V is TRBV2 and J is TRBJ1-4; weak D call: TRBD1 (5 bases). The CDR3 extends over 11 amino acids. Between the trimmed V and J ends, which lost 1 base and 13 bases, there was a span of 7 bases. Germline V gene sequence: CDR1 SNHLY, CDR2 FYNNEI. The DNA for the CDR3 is TGTGCCAGCAGTGAAGAAGGGGTACTGTTTTTT. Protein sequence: CASSEEGVLFF.

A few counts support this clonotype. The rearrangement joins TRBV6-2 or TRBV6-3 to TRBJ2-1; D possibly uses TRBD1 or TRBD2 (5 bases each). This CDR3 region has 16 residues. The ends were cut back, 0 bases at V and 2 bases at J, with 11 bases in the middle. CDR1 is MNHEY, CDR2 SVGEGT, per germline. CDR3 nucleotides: TGTGCCAGCAGTTACTCGGGACCTACCGCCTACAATGAGCAGTTCTTC. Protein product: CASSYSGPTAYNEQFF.

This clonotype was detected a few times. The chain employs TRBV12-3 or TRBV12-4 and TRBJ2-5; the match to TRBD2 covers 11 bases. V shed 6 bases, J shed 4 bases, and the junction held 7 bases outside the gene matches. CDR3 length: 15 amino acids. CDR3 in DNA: TGTGCCAGCAGAACACTAGCGGGGGCAGCAGAGACCCAGTACTTC. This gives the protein CASRTLAGAAETQYF.

CDR3 DNA sequence: TGCAGTGCTGTGGGACCATATTACCACAATGAGCAGTTCTTC. Translation gives CSAVGPYYHNEQFF. This chain joins TRBV20-1 and TRBJ2-1; D possibly matches TRBD1 or TRBD2 (5 bases each). Trimming shortened V by 5 bases and J by 5 bases, and 16 bases separated the two germline ends. The CDR3 runs 14 residues. Germline CDR1 reads DFQATT; CDR2 reads SNEGSKA (reference sequence).

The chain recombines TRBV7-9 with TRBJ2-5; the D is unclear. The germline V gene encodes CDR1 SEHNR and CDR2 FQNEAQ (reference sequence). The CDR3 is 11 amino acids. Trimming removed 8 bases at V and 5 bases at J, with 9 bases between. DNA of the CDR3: TGTGCCAGCGGGCGCAGGGAGACCCAGTACTTC. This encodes CASGRRETQYF.

The CDR3 here is CSANNRGGLDTEAFF. The CDR3 nucleotides are TGCAGTGCTAATAACAGGGGAGGGTTGGACACTGAAGCTTTCTTT. The chain carries TRBV20-1 and TRBJ1-1, with 7 nucleotides matching TRBD1. V lost 4 bases, J lost 3 bases, and 11 bases stayed unmatched. Germline V gives CDR1 DFQATT, CDR2 SNEGSKA (reference sequence). The CDR3 covers 15 residues.

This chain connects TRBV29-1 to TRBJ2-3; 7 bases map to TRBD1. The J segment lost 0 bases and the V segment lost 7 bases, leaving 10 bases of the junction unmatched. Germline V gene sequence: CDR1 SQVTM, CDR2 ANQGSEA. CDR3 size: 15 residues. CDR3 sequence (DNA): TGCAGCGCCGCCCCGACAGGGATGAGCACAGATACGCAGTATTTT. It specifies CSAAPTGMSTDTQYF.